This TCR beta chain is drawn from a study of T cells in Graves' hyperthyroidism and ophthalmopathy. The TCR beta CDR3 regions underwent amplification using RNA transcripts as the source. The primer set for the first-round RT-PCR of the TCR CDR3 was HTBI. MiXCR, applied by TCRdb to the multiplex PCR reads, yields one record per CDR3 protein. This sample yields some 760,000 distinct CDR3 sequences, of which about 15% are seen a single time; 10% belongs to the top ten. The CDR3 extends over 11 amino acids. V lost 3 bases, J lost 3 bases, and 6 bases lay in between. Germline V gives CDR1 DFQATT, CDR2 SNEGSKA (reference sequence). Many counts were recorded for this clonotype. Clinical symptoms, serum thyroxine, TRAb, thyroid ultrasound and orbital computed tomography established diagnosis. Extraction of PBMCs used 10 ml of fresh peripheral blood.

This TCR was recovered from a woman aged 18-29 years with Graves' hyperthyroidism. The rearrangement joins TRBV20-1 to TRBJ2-7; D is uncertain. Sequencing used blood. CDR3 bases: TGCAGTGCTAGTATGGACTACGAGCAGTACTTC. It encodes CSASMDYEQYF.